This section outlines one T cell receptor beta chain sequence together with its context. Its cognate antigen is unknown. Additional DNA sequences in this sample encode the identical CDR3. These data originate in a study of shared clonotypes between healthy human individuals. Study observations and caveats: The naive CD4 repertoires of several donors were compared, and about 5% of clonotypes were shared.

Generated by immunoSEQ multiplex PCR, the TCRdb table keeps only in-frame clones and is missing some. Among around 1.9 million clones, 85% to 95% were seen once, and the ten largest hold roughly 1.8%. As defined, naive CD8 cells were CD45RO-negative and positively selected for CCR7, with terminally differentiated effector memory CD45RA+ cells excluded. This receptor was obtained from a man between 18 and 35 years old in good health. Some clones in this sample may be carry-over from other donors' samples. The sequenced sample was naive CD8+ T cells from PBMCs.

This chain's CDR3 is CASSLNEQYF. In nucleotides, the CDR3 is TGTGCCAGCAGCTTGAACGAGCAGTACTTC. V and J are TRBV28 and TRBJ2-7; D is unresolved. The CDR3 has 10 residues. V lost 6 bases and J 5 bases, leaving 5 bases between the germline ends. The germline gives CDR1 MDHEN, CDR2 SYDVKM.